The clone carrying this T cell receptor beta chain was counted between two and nine times. What it recognizes is unknown. The sample belongs to a study of graft-versus-host responses after intestinal transplantation. At the level of the study: Among the recipients, all got anti-thymocyte globulin induction and then tacrolimus and steroids for around 3 years.

The repertoire was sequenced with immunoSEQ multiplex PCR; TCRdb's copy has only in-frame clones and lacks some. The table has 20,000 to 30,000 clones, 82% seen once. The V and J ends lost 2 bases and 7 bases respectively, with 15 bases between them. The germline V gene has CDR1 MNHNY and CDR2 SVGAGI (reference sequence). This CDR3 has 16 amino acids. This chain links TRBV6-6 with TRBJ1-6, with D tentatively TRBD1 (6 bases). The sequence derives from a human donor who received an intestinal transplant. This specimen was unstimulated CD4+ T cells sorted from spleen or lymph node cells, taken before intestinal transplant. CDR3 DNA: TGTGCCAGCAGTTACACCGGACAGTTACGGAATTCACCCCTCCACTTT. Its translation is CASSYTGQLRNSPLHF.